The clone carrying this T cell receptor (beta chain) was counted at least ten times. The antigen is undetermined. The data originate from a study of response to subunit inactivated influenza vaccine. TCRdb reprocessed the RT-PCR reads via MiXCR and lists one record per CDR3 protein. The sample has about 500,000 distinct CDR3 sequences, 6% to 9% seen once; the top ten hold 13%. Regarding the study as a whole: New T cells are recruited in small numbers by each seasonal influenza vaccination, according to the authors' suggestion.

The sequences come from PBMCs from blood, collected 23 months after vaccination. The sequence came from a man in his fifties or sixties who received an inactivated influenza vaccine.

CDR3 sequence (DNA): TGTGCCAGCAGTCCGGTGGGGATTCTATCCGAGCAGTACTTC. Protein sequence: CASSPVGILSEQYF. The chain links TRBV27 to TRBJ2-7, with D unresolved. CDR1 is MNHEY and CDR2 is SMNVEV in the germline V gene (reference sequence). Trimming removed 5 bases at V and 6 bases at J, with 17 bases between. The CDR3 is made up of 14 amino acids.